The 17 T cell receptor beta chains reported below all come from one sample, sequenced in a study of T cell responses to AZD1222 COVID-19 vaccine. Generated by immunoSEQ multiplex PCR, the TCRdb table keeps only in-frame clones and is missing some. In the table there are tens of thousands of clones, 80% of which are singletons. Sequencing was performed on peripheral blood, taken on day 0 of AZD1222 vaccination. All receptors come from an adult in good health.

This chain links TRBV28 with TRBJ1-4; 7 nucleotides match TRBD1. CDR1 and CDR2 from the germline V gene are MDHEN and SYDVKM. V was clipped by 3 bases and J by 7 bases; unmatched bases: 17. There are 18 residues in the CDR3. CDR3 sequence reads: CASSFSHVGTGVGEKLFF. CDR3 sequence (DNA): TGTGCCAGCAGTTTCTCACACGTGGGTACAGGGGTGGGTGAAAAACTGTTTTTT. Using reference TRBV28 and TRBJ1-4 for the parts outside the CDR3, the full variable domain is DVKVTQSSRYLVKRTGEKVFLECVQDMDHENMFWYRQDPGLGLRLIYFSYDVKMKEKGDIPEGYSVSREKKERFSLILESASTNQTSMYLCASSFSHVGTGVGEKLFFGSGTQLSVL.

This chain links TRBV21-1 with TRBJ1-5; the DNA was not compared with TRBD1, the D call given in the table. TRBV21-1 is noted as a pseudogene. The CDR3 runs 15 residues. In DNA, the CDR3 is TGTGCCAGCAGCCCCTCGGACATTCTCAGTCAGCCCCAGCATTTT. It codes for CASSPSDILSQPQHF.

The V gene is TRBV27, the J gene TRBJ1-4; D gene unclear. V was clipped by 7 bases and J by 3 bases, with 12 bases between them. The length of the CDR3 is 14 residues. Germline V gene sequence: CDR1 MNHEY, CDR2 SMNVEV (reference sequence). The CDR3 sequence: CASKNGPANEKLFF. The CDR3 region has the DNA TGTGCCAGCAAAAATGGGCCGGCTAATGAAAAACTGTTTTTT. The full variable domain, its missing parts supplied by reference TRBV27 and TRBJ1-4, is EAQVTQNPRYLITVTGKKLTVTCSQNMNHEYMSWYRQDPGLGLRQIYYSMNVEVTDKGDVPEGYKVSRKEKRNFPLILESPSPNQTSLYFCASKNGPANEKLFFGSGTQLSVL.

The chain joins TRBV27 to TRBJ1-5; D possibly corresponds to TRBD1 (6 bases). CDR1 MNHEY and CDR2 SMNVEV come from the germline V gene (reference sequence). The CDR3 runs 14 residues. V lost 6 bases and J 6 bases, leaving 15 bases between the germline ends. Written as DNA, the CDR3 is TGTGCCAGCAGGTGGAGGGGGGAGGGTCAGCCCCAGCATTTT. It encodes CASRWRGEGQPQHF.

The CDR3 region is CASSQGADQPQHF. The DNA of the CDR3 is TGTGCCAGCTCCCAGGGGGCGGATCAGCCCCAGCATTTT. The genes are TRBV18 and TRBJ1-5; 8 bases align to TRBD1. Germline lookup yields CDR1 KGHSH and CDR2 LQKENI. V lost 6 bases, J lost 5 bases, and 3 bases stayed unmatched. The CDR3 is 13 amino acids.

The genes are TRBV6-5 and TRBJ2-3; 9 bases are a match to TRBD1. This CDR3 is 14 amino acids long. From germline, CDR1 is MNHEY and CDR2 SVGAGI. Trimming cost V 6 bases and J 5 bases; bases outside gene matches: 6. This chain's CDR3 is CASRVDRGLDTQYF. For the CDR3, the DNA is TGTGCCAGCAGGGTGGACAGGGGTTTAGATACGCAGTATTTT.

This clone was detected only once. This chain joins TRBV28 and TRBJ1-1, with D tentatively TRBD1 (6 bases). Germline V lookup: CDR1 MDHEN, CDR2 SYDVKM. The ends were cut back, 5 bases at V and 3 bases at J, with 19 bases in the middle. The CDR3 totals 16 residues. Here the CDR3 reads CASSPRGALPDTEAFF. CDR3 bases: TGTGCCAGCAGTCCCCGGGGGGCTTTACCGGACACTGAAGCTTTCTTT.

The chain joins TRBV12-3 or TRBV12-4 to TRBJ1-5; no clear D. Trimming shortened V by 7 bases and J by 5 bases, and 12 bases separated the two germline ends. The CDR3 extends over 13 amino acids. CDR3 sequence (DNA): TGTGCCAGCACCCAGACCCGGCATCAGCCCCAGCATTTT. Amino acids: CASTQTRHQPQHF.

V usage is TRBV3-1 (or the pseudogene TRBV3-2) and J usage is TRBJ1-2; 10 bases agree with TRBD1. Germline-derived CDR1 and CDR2 are LGHDT and YNNKEL (reference sequence). The trim removed 3 bases at V and 8 bases at J, leaving 12 bases unmatched. This CDR3 has 16 amino acids. The CDR3 is CASSQSDRGRFEGYTF. The CDR3 coding sequence is TGTGCCAGCAGCCAGTCCGACAGGGGGCGATTCGAAGGCTACACCTTC.

The chain is built from TRBV6-1 and TRBJ1-1, with D possibly being TRBD1 (5 bases). The germline V gene has CDR1 MNHNS and CDR2 SASEGT. V was shortened by 2 bases and J by 13 bases, with 17 bases between the two germline ends. CDR3 length equals 13 residues. In DNA, the CDR3 is TGTGCCAGCAGTGAACCCCAGGGTATCGTCGTTTTCTTT. Its protein product is CASSEPQGIVVFF.

J is TRBJ2-3 and V is TRBV6-1; D is perhaps TRBD1 (5 bases). The CDR3 spans 14 residues. Germline V gene sequence: CDR1 MNHNS, CDR2 SASEGT. Trimming stripped 3 bases from V and 1 base from J, with 8 bases between. CDR3 DNA sequence: TGTGCCAGCAGTGAGGGGCACGGCACAGATACGCAGTATTTT. It is translated as CASSEGHGTDTQYF.

The chain has TRBV6-5 and TRBJ2-5; D remains unclear. This CDR3 comprises 15 residues. CDR1 is MNHEY, CDR2 SVGAGI, per germline. V dropped 7 bases and J dropped 1 base, with 16 bases sitting between them. In DNA, the CDR3 is TGTGCCAGCACCCAACGAGGACGGGTCCAAGAGACCCAGTACTTC. This translates into CASTQRGRVQETQYF.

The J gene is TRBJ1-3, the V gene TRBV3-1 (or the pseudogene TRBV3-2); TRBD1 might be the D (5 bases). Germline lookup yields CDR1 LGHDT and CDR2 YNNKEL (reference sequence). There are 16 residues in the CDR3. V was cut by 2 bases and J by 0 bases, with 11 bases left in between. CDR3 sequence: CASSQRGTPSGNTIYF. The CDR3 bases are TGTGCCAGCAGCCAAAGAGGGACCCCCTCTGGAAACACCATATATTTT.

The table lists this clone with a few counts. V gene TRBV19 combines with J gene TRBJ1-5; the match to TRBD1 covers 8 bases. With 6 bases clipped from V and 3 bases from J, the junction kept 4 bases outside the gene matches. The CDR3 loop spans 14 amino acids. Germline V gene data show CDR1 as LNHDA and CDR2 as SQIVND (reference sequence). In DNA, the CDR3 is TGTGCCAGTAGGAGGACAGGGTCCAATCAGCCCCAGCATTTT. As protein: CASRRTGSNQPQHF.

The V call is TRBV5-6, the J call TRBJ1-1; D not resolved. V lost 0 bases to trimming and J lost 2 bases, with 8 bases between them. Per germline, CDR1 SGHDT and CDR2 YYEEEE. The length of the CDR3 is 14 residues. The CDR3 reads CASSLEMPNTEAFF. DNA of the CDR3: TGTGCCAGCAGCTTGGAGATGCCAAACACTGAAGCTTTCTTT.

This clone was observed a few times. The chain carries TRBV15 and TRBJ2-7; TRBD2 aligns across 12 bases. The CDR3 length is 17 residues. Germline trimming cut 3 bases from V and 2 bases from J; bases unmatched to any gene: 8. The V gene's germline CDR1 is LNHNV and CDR2 YYDKDF (reference sequence). The CDR3 sequence is CATSRASSGGETYEQYF. The CDR3 bases are TGTGCCACCAGCAGGGCCTCTAGCGGGGGGGAAACCTACGAGCAGTACTTC.

The rearrangement links TRBV11-3 to TRBJ1-1, with D perhaps matching TRBD1 (5 bases). Deletions cut 7 bases from V and 0 bases from J, with 21 bases between. The CDR3 has 17 amino acids. CDR1 and CDR2 (germline): SGHNT, YENEEA. CDR3 sequence (DNA): TGTGCCAGCACCCCCCACCCCATTCGAGGGGTGAACACTGAAGCTTTCTTT. Translated, it gives CASTPHPIRGVNTEAFF.